This T cell receptor beta chain was recorded in a study of beta chain features in type 1 diabetes. Study-level findings and limits: VDJ junctions in type 1 diabetes patients carried more deletions and fewer insertions.

From germline, CDR1 is MNHEY and CDR2 SMNVEV (reference sequence). The CDR3 has 12 amino acids. About this clone itself: The antigen remains unidentified. A junction boundary mismatches the germline segment, possibly from a read error.

Expressed TCRB transcripts were sequenced after all isolated RNA was converted to cDNA. TCRdb's copy holds only in-frame clones and misses some; the assay was immunoSEQ multiplex PCR. This table holds about 180,000 clones, around an eighth found once. Sequences were obtained from central memory CD4+ T cells from blood. The sequence was collected from a woman aged 18-29 years in good health. V usage is TRBV27 and J usage is TRBJ2-7; 8 bases are a match to TRBD2. The CDR3 coding sequence is TGTGCCATCCCACCTATAGCGGGACGCTTCTCCTTC. The encoded protein is CAIPPIAGRFSF.